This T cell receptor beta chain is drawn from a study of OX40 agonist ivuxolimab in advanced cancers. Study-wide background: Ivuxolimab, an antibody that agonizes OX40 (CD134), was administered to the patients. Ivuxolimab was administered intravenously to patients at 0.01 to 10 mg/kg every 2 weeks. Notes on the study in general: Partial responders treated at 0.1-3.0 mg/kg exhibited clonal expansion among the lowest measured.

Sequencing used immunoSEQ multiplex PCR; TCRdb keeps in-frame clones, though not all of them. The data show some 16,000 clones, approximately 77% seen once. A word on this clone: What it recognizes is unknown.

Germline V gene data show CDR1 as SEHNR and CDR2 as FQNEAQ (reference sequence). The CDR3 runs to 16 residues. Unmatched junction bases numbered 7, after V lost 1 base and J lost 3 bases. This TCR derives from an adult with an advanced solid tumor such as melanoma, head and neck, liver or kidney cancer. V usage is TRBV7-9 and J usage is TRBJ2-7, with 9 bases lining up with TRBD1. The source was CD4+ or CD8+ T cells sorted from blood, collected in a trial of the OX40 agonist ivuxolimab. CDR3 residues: CASSLEEGQGIYEQYF. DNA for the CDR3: TGTGCCAGCAGCTTAGAGGAGGGACAGGGAATCTACGAGCAGTACTTC.